These 9 T cell receptor beta chains were sequenced from one sample in a study of spatial heterogeneity in lung cancer. Via MiXCR, TCRdb re-called the 5' RACE reads, giving one row per CDR3 protein. This table has 20,000 or so distinct CDR3 sequences, about 3% appearing once. Time point denoted: sample taken at primary tumor resection. This specimen consisted of PBMCs, obtained at surgery. The receptors were sampled from a female donor with early-stage non-small cell lung cancer.

This clonotype appeared a few times. The rearrangement links TRBV7-9 to TRBJ1-2; D gene uncertain. The CDR3 is 13 residues long. Trimming pared 1 base from V and 2 bases from J, leaving 5 bases between. The germline V gene has CDR1 SEHNR and CDR2 FQNEAQ (reference sequence). The CDR3 here is CASSLGRNYGYTF. Written as DNA, the CDR3 is TGTGCCAGCAGCTTAGGTCGAAACTATGGCTACACCTTC.

There are many counts of this clonotype. CDR3 amino acids: CASSEETYNEQFF. CDR3 coding DNA: TGCGCCAGCAGCGAGGAGACCTACAATGAGCAGTTCTTC. The chain joins TRBV5-1 to TRBJ2-1; D is unresolved. V dropped 4 bases and J dropped 2 bases, with 7 bases sitting between them. Per germline, CDR1 SGHRS and CDR2 YFSETQ. The CDR3 is made up of 13 amino acids.

As to this clonotype: This clone may be a read error of a much larger clone one base away. V gene TRBV6-1 combines with J gene TRBJ2-3, with 7 bases that match TRBD2. The CDR3 extends over 14 amino acids. Germline V gene lookup returns CDR1 MNHNS and CDR2 SASEGT. V dropped 6 bases and J dropped 5; count of bases not matched to a gene: 8. In nucleotides, the CDR3 is TGTGCCAGCAGCCGACTAGCAGGCATAGATACGCAGTATTTT. Translation gives CASSRLAGIDTQYF.

The CDR3 sequence is CASSEDQHYNSPLHF. The CDR3 coding sequence is TGTGCCAGCAGTGAAGACCAACACTATAATTCACCCCTCCACTTT. The gene calls are TRBV6-1 and TRBJ1-6; no clear D. Trimming cost V 1 base and J 3 bases, with 7 bases left between them. The length of the CDR3 is 15 residues. CDR1 and CDR2 (germline): MNHNS, SASEGT.

Many counts were recorded for this clonotype. The rearrangement uses TRBV12-3 or TRBV12-4 and TRBJ2-7; possible D gene TRBD2, 6 bases. CDR3 length: 15 residues. V was pared by 0 bases and J by 2 bases, with 11 bases between. CDR3 loop: CASSLASGLPYEQYF. The DNA for the CDR3 is TGTGCCAGCAGTTTAGCTAGCGGACTACCCTACGAGCAGTACTTC.

For this clonotype: Being one base from a much bigger clone, this may be a read error. V gene TRBV3-1 combines with J gene TRBJ2-1; the match to TRBD1 covers 8 bases. Germline lookup yields CDR1 LGHDT and CDR2 YNNKEL (reference sequence). This CDR3 spans 12 amino acids. In nucleotides, the CDR3 is TGTGTCAGCAGCCAGGGGGCGCTTGAGCAGTTCTTC. It encodes CVSSQGALEQFF.

This clonotype was counted ten times or more. CDR3 region: CASSDIAGTYNEQFF. As DNA, the CDR3 is TGTGCCAGCAGTGACATAGCGGGAACCTACAATGAGCAGTTCTTC. The chain has TRBV6-1 and TRBJ2-1; 8 positions agree with TRBD2. The CDR3 is made up of 15 amino acids. V shed 3 bases and J 2 bases; nucleotides not matched to a gene: 3. CDR1 MNHNS and CDR2 SASEGT come from the germline V gene.

This clonotype was seen at least ten times. V usage is TRBV29-1 and J usage is TRBJ1-2, with D uncertain. This CDR3 contains 14 residues. Trimming removed 0 bases at V and 2 bases at J, with 10 bases between. From germline, CDR1 is SQVTM and CDR2 ANQGSEA. The CDR3 loop is CSVEEEEENYGYTF. The CDR3 DNA is TGCAGCGTTGAAGAGGAGGAGGAGAACTATGGCTACACCTTC.

There are many counts of this clonotype. The chain couples TRBV21-1 to TRBJ2-7; TRBD1 was called by the table and not checked on the DNA. TRBV21-1 is noted as a pseudogene. This CDR3 is built from 16 residues. CDR3 DNA sequence: TGTGCCAGCAGCAAAACCCCTTGGGCAGGGAACTACGAGCAGTACTTC. Translated, it gives CASSKTPWAGNYEQYF.